These 9 T cell receptor beta chains were all obtained from the same sample, sequenced in a study of tissue T cells after allogeneic stem cell transplantation. Time point specified: mouse harvest day 7 after allogeneic transplant. Each mouse received 10^7 T-cell-depleted marrow cells plus 10^6 splenic CD5+ T cells by tail vein. The table came from immunoSEQ multiplex PCR; TCRdb's copy has only in-frame clones and leaves some out. This repertoire shows 7,200 or so clones, 40% to 55% found once; its top ten account for 3% to 4.5%. Sequencing was done on a sample of gut tissue. Receptors were obtained from a female BALB/c mouse given C57BL/6 T cells with graft-versus-host disease after an allogeneic hematopoietic cell transplant.

Comments on this clone: Genes here carry mouse names. The CDR3 extends 1 residue past the end of the read, so its final part is completed from the germline J gene. The same CDR3 is also encoded by other DNA sequences in this sample. This chain links TRBV26 with TRBJ2-4; D gene unclear. V lost 4 bases, J lost 0 bases, and 8 bases lay in between. This CDR3 has 14 amino acids. Germline CDR1 is KGHPV and CDR2 is FQNQEV (reference sequence). The CDR3 is CASSPDNSQNTLYF. The sequenced part of the CDR3 DNA is TGTGCCAGCAGTCCTGACAATAGTCAAAACACCTTGTAC.

Worth noting for this clone: Here the gene names and germline are mouse. The CDR3 loop is CASGDEQGNTEVFF. The sequenced part of the CDR3 DNA is TGTGCCAGCGGTGATGAACAGGGGAACACAGAAGTCTTC. This chain links TRBV13-2 with TRBJ1-1; TRBD1 is a possible D gene (6 bases). Read coverage stops 1 residue before the CDR3 terminus; the germline J gene supplies the remainder. This CDR3 is built from 14 residues. Trimming took 0 bases from V and 1 from J, leaving 7 bases between them. Germline values: CDR1 NNHNN, CDR2 SYGAGS (reference sequence).

Points on this clone: Gene names are mouse gene names. From the germline J gene comes the end of the CDR3, since the read stops 1 residue before it. The chain joins TRBV13-2 to TRBJ1-3, with a tentative D call TRBD1 (5 bases). The CDR3 length is 15 residues. Trimming took 2 bases from V and 0 from J, leaving 9 bases between them. Germline V gene data show CDR1 as NNHNN and CDR2 as SYGAGS (reference sequence). CDR3 region: CASGDQGPSGNTLYF. The sequenced part of the CDR3 DNA is TGTGCCAGCGGTGACCAGGGCCCTTCTGGAAATACGCTCTAT.

About this clone itself: Gene names refer to mouse genes. The DNA ends 1 residue before the CDR3 does, and the rest of the CDR3 is filled in from the germline J gene. The V call is TRBV3, the J call TRBJ1-5, with D possibly being TRBD1 (5 bases). The CDR3 is made up of 12 amino acids. V lost 6 bases and J lost 4, with 7 bases in between. The germline CDR1 and CDR2 sequences are SNHLY and FYNGKV (reference sequence). The CDR3 protein is CASSPGNQAPLF. The CDR3 bases that were read are TGTGCCAGCAGTCCAGGGAACCAGGCTCCGCTT.

Turning to this clone: Gene labels here are mouse ones. The CDR3 goes on 1 residue after the read ends, and that part is filled in from the germline J gene. The J gene is TRBJ1-6, the V gene TRBV26, with 9 positions matching TRBD1. TRBJ1-6 is filed as an ORF, its function uncertain. The CDR3 runs to 15 residues. Germline values: CDR1 KGHPV, CDR2 FQNQEV (reference sequence). V lost 4 bases to trimming and J lost 8 bases; unmatched junction nucleotides: 6. CDR3 loop: CASSPTGGRDSPLYF. The DNA read from the CDR3 is TGTGCCAGCAGTCCGACAGGGGGGCGGGATTCGCCCCTCTAC.

For this clone: Gene names and germline match the mouse. CDR3 bases read: TGTGCCAGCTCTCTGGGGAGAGCTGGGGGAGCAAACACCGGGCAGCTCTAC. This codes for CASSLGRAGGANTGQLY. The entire CDR3 sequence reads CASSLGRAGGANTGQLYF. The rearrangement links TRBV12-2 to TRBJ2-2, with 7 bases identical to TRBD2. The read ends 1 residue before the CDR3 terminus; that terminus is restored from the germline J gene. Germline loops: CDR1 SGHLS, CDR2 HYDKME. The CDR3 totals 18 residues. J lost 0 bases, V lost 1 base, and 10 bases had no gene match.

As regards this clone: The gene symbols are mouse symbols. The DNA ends 1 residue before the CDR3 does, and the rest of the CDR3 is filled in from the germline J gene. V gene TRBV23 combines with J gene TRBJ1-6; the tabulated D call, TRBD1, remains unverified against the DNA. TRBJ1-6 is an ORF, and what it does is uncertain. CDR1 is KGHTA, CDR2 FQNQQP, per germline. The CDR3 covers 15 residues. This CDR3 is CSSSPGTGVNSPLYF. The covered CDR3 bases are TGCTCCAGCAGTCCCGGGACAGGGGTTAATTCGCCCCTCTAC.

About this clone: The gene names given are mouse names. The read terminates 1 residue ahead of where the CDR3 ends, so the germline J gene completes it. The rearrangement joins TRBV12-1 to TRBJ1-3; no clear D. Per germline, CDR1 SGHSN and CDR2 HYEKVE. The CDR3 spans 13 residues. Trimming took off 2 bases at V and 2 bases at J, with 6 bases between the two ends. Incomplete CDR3 DNA: TGTGCCAGCTCTCGGGGAGCTGGAAATACGCTCTAT. This translates into CASSRGAGNTLY. The entire CDR3 protein is CASSRGAGNTLYF.

This clone was picked up a small number of times. Mouse germline and gene names are used. The read ends 1 residue before the CDR3 terminus; that terminus is restored from the germline J gene. The V call is TRBV12-1, the J call TRBJ2-5, with a weak D call TRBD1 (6 bases). The CDR3 has 14 amino acids. Trimming cost V 0 bases and J 2 bases, with 8 bases left between them. CDR1 is SGHSN and CDR2 is HYEKVE in the germline V gene. The CDR3 reads CASSLRDIQDTQYF. CDR3 bases read: TGTGCCAGCTCTCTCCGGGACATCCAAGACACCCAGTAC.